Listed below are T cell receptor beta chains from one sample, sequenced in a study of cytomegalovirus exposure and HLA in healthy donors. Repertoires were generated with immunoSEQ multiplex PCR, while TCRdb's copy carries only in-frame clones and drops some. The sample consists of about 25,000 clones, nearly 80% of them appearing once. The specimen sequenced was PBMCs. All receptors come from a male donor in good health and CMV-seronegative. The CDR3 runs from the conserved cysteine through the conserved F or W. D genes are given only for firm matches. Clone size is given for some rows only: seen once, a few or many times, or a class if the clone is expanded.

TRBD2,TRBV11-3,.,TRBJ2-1,CASSRDYSNEQLF,TGTGCCAGCAGCCGGGACTACTCTAATGAGCAGCTCTTC
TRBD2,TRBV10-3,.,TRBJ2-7,CAISGGLAGDYEQYF,TGTGCCATCAGTGGGGGACTAGCGGGGGACTACGAGCAGTACTTC
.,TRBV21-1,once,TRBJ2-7,CASSKDCVAAKGYEQYF,TGTGCCAGCAGCAAGGATTGTGTAGCGGCGAAAGGCTACGAGCAGTACTTC
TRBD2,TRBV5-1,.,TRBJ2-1,CASSLDSAGGRGEQFF,TGCGCCAGCAGCTTGGATTCCGCGGGGGGGCGTGGTGAGCAGTTCTTC
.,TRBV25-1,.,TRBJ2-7,CASSESLGQGGEQYF,TGTGCCAGCAGTGAATCGCTAGGTCAGGGAGGCGAGCAGTACTTC
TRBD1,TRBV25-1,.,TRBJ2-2,CASSGTGDTGELFF,TGTGCCAGCAGTGGGACAGGGGACACCGGGGAGCTGTTTTTT
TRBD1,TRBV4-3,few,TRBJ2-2,CASSPRTLDRGAGELFF,TGCGCCAGCAGCCCCAGAACTCTGGACAGGGGCGCCGGGGAGCTGTTTTTT
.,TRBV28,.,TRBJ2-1,CASSLPNSYNEQFF,TGTGCCAGCAGTTTACCTAACTCCTACAATGAGCAGTTCTTC
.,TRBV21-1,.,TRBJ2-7,CASSSTYEQYF,TGTGCCAGCAGCTCAACCTACGAGCAGTACTTC
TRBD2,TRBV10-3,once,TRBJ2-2,CAIRTSGPTGELFF,TGTGCCATCCGGACTAGCGGCCCGACCGGGGAGCTGTTTTTT
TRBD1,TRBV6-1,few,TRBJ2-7,CASSEAGTAHEQYF,TGTGCCAGCAGTGAAGCCGGGACAGCCCACGAGCAGTACTTC
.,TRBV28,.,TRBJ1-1,CASSLFRAGTEAFF,TGTGCCAGCAGTTTATTTAGGGCGGGGACTGAAGCTTTCTTT
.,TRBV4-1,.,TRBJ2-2,CASSQEGGGNTGELFF,TGCGCCAGCAGCCAAGAGGGCGGGGGCAACACCGGGGAGCTGTTTTTT
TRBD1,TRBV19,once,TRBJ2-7,CASSFGTGDYEQYF,TGTGCCAGTAGCTTCGGGACAGGGGACTACGAGCAGTACTTC
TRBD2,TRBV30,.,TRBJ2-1,CAWSDSGGPYNEQFF,TGTGCCTGGAGTGATAGCGGGGGGCCCTACAATGAGCAGTTCTTC
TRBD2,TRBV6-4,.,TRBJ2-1,CASRRLAGYNEQFF,TGTGCCAGCAGACGACTAGCGGGGTACAATGAGCAGTTCTTC
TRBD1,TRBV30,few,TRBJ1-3,CAWSGTGGNGNTIYF,TGTGCCTGGAGTGGGACAGGGGGCAATGGAAACACCATATATTTT
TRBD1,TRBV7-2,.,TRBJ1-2,CASSYDREDGYTF,TGTGCCAGCAGCTACGACAGGGAGGATGGCTACACCTTC
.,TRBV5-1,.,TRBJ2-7,CASSPTSYEQYF,TGCGCCAGCAGCCCAACCTCCTACGAGCAGTACTTC
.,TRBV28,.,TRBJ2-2,CASSTGRGELFF,TGTGCCAGCAGTACTGGGCGCGGGGAGCTGTTTTTT
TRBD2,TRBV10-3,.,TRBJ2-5,CAIKEERGGGGETQYF,TGTGCCATCAAAGAGGAGCGGGGGGGCGGTGGAGAGACCCAGTACTTC
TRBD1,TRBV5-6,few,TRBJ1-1,CASSWDLTGVGEAFF,TGTGCCAGCAGCTGGGATTTGACAGGGGTAGGTGAAGCTTTCTTT
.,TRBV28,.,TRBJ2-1,CASSVGGDQTEQFF,TGTGCCAGCAGTGTCGGGGGTGATCAGACTGAGCAGTTCTTC
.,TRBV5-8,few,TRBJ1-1,CASSYRAGRGTEAFF,TGTGCCAGCAGCTATCGGGCCGGGAGGGGAACTGAAGCTTTCTTT